The 32 T cell receptor beta chains listed next were all sequenced from one sample in a study of Graves' ophthalmopathy and Graves' hyperthyroidism. Amplified TCR beta CDR3 regions were obtained using RNA transcripts as template. First-round RT-PCR with HTBI primers preceded a second-round multiplex PCR. TCRdb re-analysed the multiplex PCR reads in MiXCR, keeping a single row per CDR3 protein. The data contain over 650,000 distinct CDR3 sequences, about 41% of them seen just once; the ten biggest clones take up 3% to 4%. Sequenced sample: peripheral blood. These receptors were taken from an adult man with Graves' ophthalmopathy.

This clonotype occurred many times. The chain links TRBV6-4 to TRBJ1-2; 12 bases agree with TRBD1. Trimming cost V 5 bases and J 8 bases; bases outside gene matches: 3. The CDR3 spans 13 residues. The germline gives CDR1 MRHNA, CDR2 SNTAGT. CDR3 coding DNA: TGTGCCAGCAGTCCGGGACAGGGGGCAGGCTACACCTTC. It encodes CASSPGQGAGYTF.

This clonotype was detected many times. The chain uses TRBV5-1 and TRBJ1-2; possible D gene TRBD1, 6 bases. Germline loops: CDR1 SGHRS, CDR2 YFSETQ. V lost 0 bases, J lost 7 bases, and 10 bases lay in between. CDR3 length: 13 amino acids. This CDR3 reads CASSLGQAVGYTF. The CDR3 DNA reads TGCGCCAGCAGCTTGGGACAGGCTGTTGGCTACACCTTC.

About this clonotype: This could be a read error, since a much larger clone is one nucleotide away. This chain's CDR3 is CASGPLPNSPLYF. The CDR3 DNA is TGTGCTAGTGGACCCCTCCCCAATTCACCCCTCTACTTT. V gene TRBV12-5 combines with J gene TRBJ1-6, with unresolved D. The CDR3 consists of 13 residues. Germline V gene sequence: CDR1 LGHNT, CDR2 FRNRAP.

V and J are TRBV10-3 and TRBJ2-7; TRBD1 aligns across 10 bases. This CDR3 is built from 14 residues. Trimming took 4 bases from V and 7 from J; bases not matched to a gene: 7. Germline values: CDR1 ENHRY, CDR2 SYGVKD. In nucleotides, the CDR3 is TGTGCCATCAGTGGGACAGGGGGAATCGATGAGCAGTACTTC. Amino acid sequence: CAISGTGGIDEQYF.

There are many counts of this clonotype. V is TRBV20-1 and J is TRBJ1-5; 7 bases are a match to TRBD1. Germline values: CDR1 DFQATT, CDR2 SNEGSKA (reference sequence). The CDR3 is made up of 14 amino acids. The J segment lost 5 bases and the V segment lost 3 bases, leaving 7 bases of the junction unmatched. The chain's CDR3 is CSARDRLPDQPQHF. DNA of the CDR3: TGCAGTGCTAGGGACAGGCTGCCTGATCAGCCCCAGCATTTT.

This clonotype has a count of ten or more. This chain uses TRBV13 with TRBJ2-7; 7 nucleotides align to TRBD1. The CDR3 length is 14 residues. J was trimmed by 5 bases and V by 0 bases; bases with no gene match: 4. Looked up from germline, CDR1 is PRHDT and CDR2 is FYEKMQ (reference sequence). CDR3 region: CASSLGTGPHEQYF. CDR3 in DNA: TGTGCCAGCAGCTTAGGGACAGGGCCCCACGAGCAGTACTTC. The full variable domain, completed using reference TRBV13 and TRBJ2-7, is AAGVIQSPRHLIKEKRETATLKCYPIPRHDTVYWYQQGPGQDPQFLISFYEKMQSDKGSIPDRFSAQQFSDYHSELNMSSLELGDSALYFCASSLGTGPHEQYFGPGTRLTVT.

The CDR3, as DNA: TGTGCCAGCACCCGACAGGGAATCTATGGCTACACCTTC. This gives the protein CASTRQGIYGYTF. The chain uses TRBV7-9 and TRBJ1-2; 7 positions match TRBD1. Per germline, CDR1 SEHNR and CDR2 FQNEAQ (reference sequence). This CDR3 region has 13 residues. The V and J ends lost 7 bases and 4 bases, in that order; junction bases with no gene match: 6.

This clonotype was seen ten or more times. The chain uses TRBV7-9 and TRBJ2-5; D not certain. The V gene's germline CDR1 is SEHNR and CDR2 FQNEAQ (reference sequence). This CDR3 region has 12 residues. The CDR3 is CANVRIQETQYF. The CDR3 DNA sequence: TGTGCTAACGTCCGGATCCAAGAGACCCAGTACTTC.

Comment on this clonotype: Given the absence of the conserved phenylalanine or tryptophan at the CDR3 end, a read error is likely. The genes are TRBV12-3 or TRBV12-4 and TRBJ1-1; D remains ambiguous. The CDR3 totals 14 residues. CDR3 protein: CASSPYLTFTEAFI. The CDR3 DNA reads TGTGCAAGCAGTCCGTACCTAACGTTTACTGAAGCTTTCATT.

This clonotype was recorded only once. One base away lies a much larger clone, so this may be a sequencing read error. J is TRBJ1-1 and V is TRBV9, with 10 nucleotides matching TRBD1. CDR3 length equals 14 residues. Unmatched junction bases numbered 7, after V lost 4 bases and J lost 7 bases. Germline V lookup: CDR1 SGDLS, CDR2 YYNGEE. The CDR3 loop is CASSLLGQGGEAFF. The CDR3, as DNA: TGTGCCAGCAGCCTGCTCGGACAGGGGGGTGAAGCTTTCTTT.

This clonotype was seen repeatedly, ten times or more. The rearrangement joins TRBV10-3 to TRBJ1-1; 11 bases line up with TRBD1. Germline CDR1 and CDR2: ENHRY and SYGVKD. This CDR3 spans 13 amino acids. The CDR3 sequence: CPSPGQGVFEAFF. CDR3 nucleotides: TGTCCCAGTCCGGGACAGGGGGTGTTTGAAGCTTTCTTT.

The chain employs TRBV29-1 and TRBJ2-7; TRBD2 matches at 12 bases. CDR1 SQVTM and CDR2 ANQGSEA come from the germline V gene. The CDR3 is 13 amino acids. With 5 bases clipped from V and 3 bases from J, the junction kept 2 bases outside the gene matches. CDR3 loop: CSVPSGGGYEQYF. Here the CDR3 DNA reads TGCAGCGTTCCTAGCGGGGGGGGCTACGAGCAGTACTTC.

The gene calls are TRBV29-1 and TRBJ1-5; the match to TRBD1 covers 8 bases. Trimming removed 6 bases from V and 5 bases from J; junction bases left unmatched: 9. The CDR3 loop spans 14 amino acids. Looked up from germline, CDR1 is SQVTM and CDR2 is ANQGSEA. The CDR3 region is CSVTLTGAHQPQHF. The CDR3 nucleotides are TGCAGCGTCACCTTGACAGGGGCCCATCAGCCCCAGCATTTT.

Regarding this clonotype: A clone one base away is much larger, so this may be a read error. This chain uses TRBV9 with TRBJ2-7, with TRBD2 matching over 7 bases. V was pared by 0 bases and J by 2 bases, with 8 bases of the junction left unmatched. Germline V gene lookup returns CDR1 SGDLS and CDR2 YYNGEE. CDR3 length: 16 residues. CDR3 sequence (DNA): TGTGCCAGCAGCGTAGTGCAAGGGAGGGGTCCCTACGAGCAGTACTTC. Its translation is CASSVVQGRGPYEQYF. The entire variable domain, with the rest obtained from reference TRBV9 and TRBJ2-7, is as follows: DSGVTQTPKHLITATGQRVTLRCSPRSGDLSVYWYQQSLDQGLQFLIQYYNGEERAKGNILERFSAQQFPDLHSELNLSSLELGDSALYFCASSVVQGRGPYEQYFGPGTRLTVT.

This clonotype was observed many times. The chain recombines TRBV20-1 with TRBJ1-1; D perhaps matches TRBD1 (5 bases). V was clipped by 0 bases and J by 4 bases, with 9 bases between them. The V gene's germline CDR1 is DFQATT and CDR2 SNEGSKA (reference sequence). The length of the CDR3 is 13 residues. CDR3 sequence reads: CSARDPGGTEAFF. The CDR3 coding sequence is TGCAGTGCTAGAGATCCTGGGGGCACTGAAGCTTTCTTT.

This clonotype was detected many times. The chain carries TRBV4-3 and TRBJ1-2; D not resolved. Between the trimmed V and J ends, which lost 4 bases and 2 bases, there was a span of 14 bases. Germline CDR1 LGHNA, CDR2 YSLEER. The CDR3 is 15 residues long. CDR3 coding DNA: TGCGCCAGCAGCCCTGAGGTAGGCCGGAACTATGGCTACACCTTC. This translates into CASSPEVGRNYGYTF.

This clonotype occurred a few times. The chain uses TRBV6-6 and TRBJ1-1, with D possibly TRBD1 on 6 matching bases. Germline lookup yields CDR1 MNHNY and CDR2 SVGAGI (reference sequence). With 4 bases removed from V and 1 base from J, the gap between germline ends came to 13 bases. The CDR3 runs 15 residues. CDR3 region: CASSLNRVGNTEAFF. The CDR3 DNA reads TGTGCCAGCAGTTTGAACAGGGTCGGGAACACTGAAGCTTTCTTT.

The chain recombines TRBV9 with TRBJ2-5; D is ambiguous. Germline V CDR1 and CDR2: SGDLS, YYNGEE. V lost 4 bases to trimming and J lost 7 bases, with 8 bases between them. The CDR3 is made up of 11 amino acids. The CDR3 DNA sequence: TGTGCCAGCAGCCCGCCCGGGACCCAGTACTTC. This translates into CASSPPGTQYF.

This clonotype was counted a few times. The rearrangement joins TRBV3-1 to TRBJ1-6; D is perhaps TRBD1 (5 bases). V shed 0 bases and J shed 8 bases, with 11 bases lying between them. Germline assignment: CDR1 LGHDT and CDR2 YNNKEL (reference sequence). The CDR3 extends over 15 amino acids. This CDR3 is CASSQDHRLYSPLHF. The CDR3 nucleotides read TGTGCCAGCAGCCAAGACCACAGGCTGTATTCACCCCTCCACTTT.

This chain links TRBV12-5 with TRBJ2-3; the D is unclear. V was trimmed by 1 base and J by 2 bases, leaving 4 bases between them. The CDR3 runs 13 residues. Germline assignment: CDR1 LGHNT and CDR2 FRNRAP. DNA of the CDR3: TGTGCTAGTGGTTTGGGTCACACAGATACGCAGTATTTT. The encoded protein is CASGLGHTDTQYF.

To note about this clonotype: A read error may account for a junction end that differs from germline. J is TRBJ2-7 and V is TRBV7-9; possibly TRBD2 for D (5 bases). The germline V gene has CDR1 SEHNR and CDR2 FQNEAQ (reference sequence). The CDR3 sequence is 14 residues long. This CDR3 is CASSIPTNTGELYF. The CDR3 nucleotides read TGTGCCAGCAGCATCCCCACGAACACCGGGGAGCTGTACTTC.

This chain uses TRBV6-1 with TRBJ1-3; no definite D call. Per the germline V gene, CDR1 is MNHNS and CDR2 is SASEGT. Trimming stripped 7 bases from V and 2 bases from J, with 9 bases between. This CDR3 comprises 13 residues. CDR3 DNA sequence: TGTGCCAGCATGGCCGGGACTGGAAACACCATATATTTT. Its protein is CASMAGTGNTIYF.

Of note for this clonotype: The CDR3 does not end in the conserved phenylalanine or tryptophan, so this is likely a read error. The DNA is omitted, as the CDR3 cannot be located on it reliably, and the CDR3 follows TCRdb's listing. The gene calls are TRBV15 and TRBJ2-2; the DNA was not compared with TRBD1, the D call given in the table. The CDR3 has 17 amino acids, counting both end residues. Germline values: CDR1 LNHNV, CDR2 YYDKDF (reference sequence). CDR3 in amino acids: CATSRVGTGGNTGELDL.

This clonotype has only one observation. A read error may produce the germline difference seen at one junction end. V and J are TRBV25-1 and TRBJ1-3; TRBD1 is a possible D gene (5 bases). Germline values: CDR1 MGHDK, CDR2 SYGVNS. The CDR3 is 14 amino acids. The CDR3 loop is CTSRGTYSGNTIYF. In DNA, the CDR3 is TGTACCAGCCGAGGGACCTACTCTGGAAACACCATATATTTT.

The rearrangement uses TRBV25-1 and TRBJ1-1, with 9 bases fitting TRBD1. Germline CDR1 and CDR2: MGHDK and SYGVNS. The CDR3 spans 11 residues. V gave up 6 bases and J gave up 12 bases; unmatched junction bases: 5. CDR3 protein: CASRQTGGTFF. Here the CDR3 DNA reads TGTGCCAGCAGACAGACAGGGGGGACTTTCTTT.

The chain recombines TRBV5-1 with TRBJ1-6, with D tentatively TRBD1 (6 bases). V lost 7 bases to trimming and J lost 5 bases, with 16 bases between them. The CDR3 sequence is 15 residues long. In germline, CDR1 is SGHRS, CDR2 YFSETQ. CDR3 in DNA: TGCGCCAGCGGCGCGGAGGGGGTCAATAATTCACCCCTCCACTTT. This translates into CASGAEGVNNSPLHF. The whole variable domain, remainder taken from reference TRBV5-1 and TRBJ1-6, is KAGVTQTPRYLIKTRGQQVTLSCSPISGHRSVSWYQQTPGQGLQFLFEYFSETQRNKGNFPGRFSGRQFSNSRSEMNVSTLELGDSALYLCASGAEGVNNSPLHFGNGTRLTVT.

Comments on this clonotype: A read error is possible here, since a much larger clone lies one base away. The V and J genes are TRBV6-1 and TRBJ1-6; D is undetermined. Trimming shortened V by 5 bases and J by 14 bases, and 10 bases separated the two germline ends. The CDR3 has 11 amino acids. Germline V CDR1 and CDR2: MNHNS, SASEGT. The CDR3 protein is CASSKGWALHF. DNA for the CDR3: TGTGCCAGCAGTAAAGGGTGGGCCCTCCACTTT.

The rearrangement uses TRBV5-1 and TRBJ2-3; 8 nucleotides line up with TRBD2. Germline assignment: CDR1 SGHRS and CDR2 YFSETQ. Trimming took 4 bases from V and 0 from J; bases not matched to a gene: 4. The CDR3 is 15 residues long. The CDR3 loop is CASSVRGASTDTQYF. CDR3 DNA sequence: TGCGCCAGCAGCGTGCGGGGGGCCAGCACAGATACGCAGTATTTT.

Many counts were recorded for this clonotype. This chain links TRBV13 with TRBJ2-7, with 10 bases aligning to TRBD1. The length of the CDR3 is 13 residues. Germline CDR1 reads PRHDT; CDR2 reads FYEKMQ (reference sequence). The J segment lost 7 bases and the V segment lost 3 bases, leaving 3 bases of the junction unmatched. CDR3 nucleotide sequence: TGTGCCAGCAGCTTCGGGACAGGGGATGAGCAGTACTTC. Protein sequence: CASSFGTGDEQYF.

The V gene is TRBV15, the J gene TRBJ1-5; D is uncertain. Germline CDR1 reads LNHNV; CDR2 reads YYDKDF (reference sequence). CDR3 length equals 15 residues. The V gene lost 4 bases and the J gene lost 1 base, with 11 bases spanning the gap. The DNA for the CDR3 is TGTGCCACCAGCACCCTAGGCGGGAGCAATCAGCCCCAGCATTTT. The encoded protein is CATSTLGGSNQPQHF. Full variable domain (remainder filled in from reference TRBV15 and TRBJ1-5): DAMVIQNPRYQVTQFGKPVTLSCSQTLNHNVMYWYQQKSSQAPKLLFHYYDKDFNNEADTPDNFQSRRPNTSFCFLDIRSPGLGDTAMYLCATSTLGGSNQPQHFGDGTRLSIL.

This clonotype has a count of ten or more. The V call is TRBV6-1, the J call TRBJ2-5; the match to TRBD2 covers 10 bases. Germline trimming cut 8 bases from V and 0 bases from J; bases unmatched to any gene: 3. This CDR3 has 14 amino acids. Germline V CDR1 and CDR2: MNHNS, SASEGT. The CDR3 spells CASPTSGDQETQYF. The CDR3 DNA follows: TGTGCCAGCCCCACTAGCGGGGACCAAGAGACCCAGTACTTC.

This clonotype was observed at least ten times. This chain links TRBV15 with TRBJ1-3, with 8 bases matching TRBD1. The CDR3 contains 17 residues. With V trimmed by 2 bases and J by 0 bases, 6 bases remained unmatched. Looked up from germline, CDR1 is LNHNV and CDR2 is YYDKDF (reference sequence). The CDR3 region is CATSRYADRGSGNTIYF. CDR3 in DNA: TGTGCCACCAGCAGATACGCCGACAGGGGCTCTGGAAACACCATATATTTT.